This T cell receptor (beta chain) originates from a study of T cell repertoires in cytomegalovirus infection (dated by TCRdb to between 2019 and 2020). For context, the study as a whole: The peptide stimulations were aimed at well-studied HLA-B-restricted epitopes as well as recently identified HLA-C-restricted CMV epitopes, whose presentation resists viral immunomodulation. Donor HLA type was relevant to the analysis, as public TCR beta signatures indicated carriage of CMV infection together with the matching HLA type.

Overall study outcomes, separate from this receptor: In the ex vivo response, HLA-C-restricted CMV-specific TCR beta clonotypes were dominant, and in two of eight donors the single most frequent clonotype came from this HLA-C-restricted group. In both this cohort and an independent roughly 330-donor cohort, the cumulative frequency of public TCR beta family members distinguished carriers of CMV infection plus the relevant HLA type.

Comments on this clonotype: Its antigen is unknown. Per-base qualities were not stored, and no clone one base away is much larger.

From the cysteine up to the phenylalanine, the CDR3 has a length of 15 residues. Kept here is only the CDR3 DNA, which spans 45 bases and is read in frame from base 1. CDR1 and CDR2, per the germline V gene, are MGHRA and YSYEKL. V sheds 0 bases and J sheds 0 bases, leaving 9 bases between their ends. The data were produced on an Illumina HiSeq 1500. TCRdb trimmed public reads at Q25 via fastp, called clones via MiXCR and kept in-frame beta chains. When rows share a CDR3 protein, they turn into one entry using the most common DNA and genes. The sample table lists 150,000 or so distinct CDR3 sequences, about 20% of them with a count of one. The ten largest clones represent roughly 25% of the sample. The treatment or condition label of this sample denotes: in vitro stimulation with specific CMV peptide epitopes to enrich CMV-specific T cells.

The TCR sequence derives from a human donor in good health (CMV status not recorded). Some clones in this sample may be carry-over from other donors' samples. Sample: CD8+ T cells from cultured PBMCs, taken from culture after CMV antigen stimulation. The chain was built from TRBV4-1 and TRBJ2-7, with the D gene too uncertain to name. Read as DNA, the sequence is TGCGCCAGCAGCCAAGAGCCTGGGGTCTCCTACGAGCAGTACTTC. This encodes CASSQEPGVSYEQYF.